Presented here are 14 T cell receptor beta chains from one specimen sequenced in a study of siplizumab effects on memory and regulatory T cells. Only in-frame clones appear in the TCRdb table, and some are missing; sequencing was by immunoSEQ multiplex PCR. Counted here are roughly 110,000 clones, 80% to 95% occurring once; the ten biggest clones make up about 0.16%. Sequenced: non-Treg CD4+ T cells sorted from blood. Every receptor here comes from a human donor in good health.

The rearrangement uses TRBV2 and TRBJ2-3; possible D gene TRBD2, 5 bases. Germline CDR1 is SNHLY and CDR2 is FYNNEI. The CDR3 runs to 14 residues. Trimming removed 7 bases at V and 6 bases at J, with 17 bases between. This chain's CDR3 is CASTWSVASDTQYF. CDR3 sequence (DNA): TGTGCCAGCACTTGGTCGGTAGCGAGTGATACGCAGTATTTT.

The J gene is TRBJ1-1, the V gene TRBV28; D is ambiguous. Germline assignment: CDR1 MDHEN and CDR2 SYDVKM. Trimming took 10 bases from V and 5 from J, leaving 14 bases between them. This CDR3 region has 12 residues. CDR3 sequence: CATSPRATEAFF. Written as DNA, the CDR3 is TGTGCCACCTCTCCCCGTGCGACTGAAGCTTTCTTT.

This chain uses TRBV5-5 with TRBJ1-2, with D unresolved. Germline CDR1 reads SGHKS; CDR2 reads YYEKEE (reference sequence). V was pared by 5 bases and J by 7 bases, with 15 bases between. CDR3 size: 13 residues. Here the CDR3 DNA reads TGTGCCAGCAGTTTCGCACAGCAAGTTGGCTACACCTTC. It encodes CASSFAQQVGYTF.

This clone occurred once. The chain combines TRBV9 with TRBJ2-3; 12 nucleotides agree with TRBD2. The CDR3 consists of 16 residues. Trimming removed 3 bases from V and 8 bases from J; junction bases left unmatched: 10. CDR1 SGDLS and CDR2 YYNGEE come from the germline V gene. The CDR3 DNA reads TGTGCCAGCAGCGCCGCTCTAGCGGGGGGGCCGGGTACGCAGTATTTT. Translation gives CASSAALAGGPGTQYF.

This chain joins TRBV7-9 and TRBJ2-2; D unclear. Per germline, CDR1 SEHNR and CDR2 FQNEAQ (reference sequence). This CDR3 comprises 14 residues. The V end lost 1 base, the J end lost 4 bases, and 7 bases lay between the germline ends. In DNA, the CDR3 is TGTGCCAGCAGCTTAGGGTGGCGCACCGGGGAGCTGTTTTTT. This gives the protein CASSLGWRTGELFF.

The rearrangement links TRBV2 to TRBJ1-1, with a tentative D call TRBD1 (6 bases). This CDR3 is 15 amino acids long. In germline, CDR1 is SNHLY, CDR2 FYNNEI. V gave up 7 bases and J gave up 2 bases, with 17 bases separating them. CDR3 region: CASMISTGINTEAFF. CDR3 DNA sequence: TGTGCCAGCATGATTTCGACAGGAATTAACACTGAAGCTTTCTTT.

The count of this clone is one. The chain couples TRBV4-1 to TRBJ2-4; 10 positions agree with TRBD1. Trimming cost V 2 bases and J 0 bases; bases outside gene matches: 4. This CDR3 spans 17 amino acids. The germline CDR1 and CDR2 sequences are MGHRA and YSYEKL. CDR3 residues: CASSQRGQGSAKNIQYF. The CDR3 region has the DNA TGCGCCAGCAGCCAAAGGGGACAGGGGTCAGCCAAAAACATTCAGTACTTC.

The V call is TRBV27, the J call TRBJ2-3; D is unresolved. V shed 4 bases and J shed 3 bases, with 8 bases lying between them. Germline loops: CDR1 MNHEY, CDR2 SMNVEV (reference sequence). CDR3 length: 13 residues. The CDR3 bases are TGTGCCAGCAGTTGGGAAGGGACAGATACGCAGTATTTT. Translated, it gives CASSWEGTDTQYF.

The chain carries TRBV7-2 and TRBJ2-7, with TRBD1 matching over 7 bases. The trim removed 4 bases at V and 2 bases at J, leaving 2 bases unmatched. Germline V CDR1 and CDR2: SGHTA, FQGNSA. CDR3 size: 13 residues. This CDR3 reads CASSSGQTYEQYF. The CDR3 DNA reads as TGTGCCAGCAGCTCGGGACAGACCTACGAGCAGTACTTC.

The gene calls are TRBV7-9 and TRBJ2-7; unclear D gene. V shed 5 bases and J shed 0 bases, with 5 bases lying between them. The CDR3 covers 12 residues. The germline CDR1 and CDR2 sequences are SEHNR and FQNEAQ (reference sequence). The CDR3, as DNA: TGTGCCAGCAGCCAATCCTCCTACGAGCAGTACTTC. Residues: CASSQSSYEQYF.

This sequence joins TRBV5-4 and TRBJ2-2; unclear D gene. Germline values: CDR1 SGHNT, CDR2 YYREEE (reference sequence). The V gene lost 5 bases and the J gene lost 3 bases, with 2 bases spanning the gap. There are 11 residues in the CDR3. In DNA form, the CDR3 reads TGTGCCAGCAGTTACACCGGGGAGCTGTTTTTT. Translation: CASSYTGELFF.

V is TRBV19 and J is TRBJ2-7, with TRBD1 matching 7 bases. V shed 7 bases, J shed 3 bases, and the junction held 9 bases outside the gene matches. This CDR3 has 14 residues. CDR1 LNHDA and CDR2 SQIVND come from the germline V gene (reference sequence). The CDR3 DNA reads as TGTGCCAGTACCGGGACAGATATCGGCTACGAGCAGTACTTC. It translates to CASTGTDIGYEQYF. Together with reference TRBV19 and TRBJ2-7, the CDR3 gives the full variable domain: DGGITQSPKYLFRKEGQNVTLSCEQNLNHDAMYWYRQDPGQGLRLIYYSQIVNDFQKGDIAEGYSVSREKKESFPLTVTSAQKNPTAFYLCASTGTDIGYEQYFGPGTRLTVT.

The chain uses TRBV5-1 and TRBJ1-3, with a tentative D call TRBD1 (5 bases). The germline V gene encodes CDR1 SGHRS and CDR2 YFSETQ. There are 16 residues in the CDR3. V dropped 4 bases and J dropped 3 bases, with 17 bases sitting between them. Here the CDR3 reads CASSRSPGKIGNTIYF. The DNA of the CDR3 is TGCGCCAGCAGCCGGTCCCCAGGGAAGATTGGAAACACCATATATTTT.

The CDR3 here is CASSPTGIGEQYF. The CDR3 region has the DNA TGTGCCAGCAGTCCGACAGGGATTGGCGAGCAGTACTTC. The gene calls are TRBV6-5 and TRBJ2-7, with 7 bases matching TRBD1. Trimming took 5 bases from V and 6 from J; bases not matched to a gene: 7. CDR1 MNHEY and CDR2 SVGAGI come from the germline V gene. The CDR3 runs 13 residues.